Sequencing of this T cell receptor (beta chain) was carried out in a study of blood T cell repertoires in COVID-19. Study information: The United States, Italy and Spain were the sources of the acute and convalescent COVID-19 samples. Sources were T cells, B-cell-depleted T cells, or PBMCs; the material itself was cDNA or gDNA.

Some clones are missing from TCRdb's copy, which holds only in-frame ones; the method was immunoSEQ multiplex PCR. Among 400,000 to 550,000 clones listed, around nine tenths were seen once. This clone was recorded once. Germline loops: CDR1 GTSNPN, CDR2 SVGIG (reference sequence). This CDR3 spans 15 amino acids. The J segment lost 8 bases and the V segment lost 2 bases, leaving 9 bases of the junction unmatched. The sample taken for sequencing was peripheral blood. The V call is TRBV30, the J call TRBJ1-6; 7 bases line up with TRBD1. The clonotype was recovered from a woman in her twenties or thirties with acute or convalescent COVID-19. The CDR3 region has the DNA TGTGCCTGGAGTACAGGGGCTCTTGGGGATTCACCCCTCCACTTT. Translating gives CAWSTGALGDSPLHF.